The TCR beta chain described here comes from a study of T cell repertoires in cytomegalovirus infection. Study as a whole: The authors used CMV epitopes that were HLA-C-restricted (recently identified) and HLA-B-restricted (well studied). Public TCR beta signatures marked donors with CMV infection and the matching HLA.

Study-level findings and limits: The ex vivo response was dominated by HLA-C-restricted CMV-specific TCR beta clonotypes. Identification of carriers of CMV plus the relevant HLA was performed using cumulative public TCR beta family frequency.

The V and J ends lost 2 bases and 4 bases, in that order; junction bases with no gene match: 7. Germline assignment: CDR1 MGHRA and CDR2 YSYEKL. The CDR3 has 16 residues. TCRdb reprocessed the reads with MiXCR, giving one entry per CDR3 protein. This sample carries 800,000 to 950,000 distinct CDR3 sequences, about 30% of them seen once, and the ten largest clones take roughly 12%. This clonotype was seen only a few times. The antigen remains unidentified. The chain employs TRBV4-1 and TRBJ2-3, with TRBD2 identical over 9 bases. The starting material was cultured CD8+ T cells from PBMCs, obtained from culture after CMV antigen stimulation. The source of this sequence is a human donor in good health (CMV status not recorded). Some clones in this sample may be carry-over from other donors' samples. DNA for the CDR3: TGCGCCAGCAGCCAAAGCCCAGCGGGGGGAGCAGATACGCAGTATTTT. It is translated as CASSQSPAGGADTQYF.